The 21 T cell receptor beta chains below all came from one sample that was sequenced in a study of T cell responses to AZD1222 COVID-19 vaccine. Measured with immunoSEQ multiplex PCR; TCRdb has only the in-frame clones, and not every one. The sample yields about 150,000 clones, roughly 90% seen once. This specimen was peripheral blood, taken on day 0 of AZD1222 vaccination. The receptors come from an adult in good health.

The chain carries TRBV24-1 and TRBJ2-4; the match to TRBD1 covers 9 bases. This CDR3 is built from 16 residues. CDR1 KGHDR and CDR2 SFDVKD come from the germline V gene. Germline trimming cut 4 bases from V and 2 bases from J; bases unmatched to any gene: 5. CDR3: CATSEGTGISKNIQYF. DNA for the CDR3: TGTGCCACCAGTGAGGGGACAGGGATTTCCAAAAACATTCAGTACTTC.

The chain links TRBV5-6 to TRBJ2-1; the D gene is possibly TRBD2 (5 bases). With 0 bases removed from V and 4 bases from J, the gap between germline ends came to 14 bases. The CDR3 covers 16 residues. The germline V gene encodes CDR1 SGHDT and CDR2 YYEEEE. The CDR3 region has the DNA TGTGCCAGCAGCTTGGCCGGAGCGGCCCCATACAATGAGCAGTTCTTC. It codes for CASSLAGAAPYNEQFF.

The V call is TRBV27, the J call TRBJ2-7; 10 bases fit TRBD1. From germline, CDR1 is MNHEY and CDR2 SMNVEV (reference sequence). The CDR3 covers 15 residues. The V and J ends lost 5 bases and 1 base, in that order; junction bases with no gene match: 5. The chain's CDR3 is CASSARDRGSYEQYF. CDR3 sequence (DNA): TGTGCCAGCAGTGCCCGGGACAGGGGTTCCTACGAGCAGTACTTC.

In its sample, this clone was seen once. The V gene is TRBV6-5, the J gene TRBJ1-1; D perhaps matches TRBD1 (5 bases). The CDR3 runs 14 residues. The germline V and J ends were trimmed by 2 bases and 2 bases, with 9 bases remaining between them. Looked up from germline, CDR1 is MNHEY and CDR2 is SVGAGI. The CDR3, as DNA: TGTGCCAGCAGTTACGGGGCGCTTAACACTGAAGCTTTCTTT. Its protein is CASSYGALNTEAFF.

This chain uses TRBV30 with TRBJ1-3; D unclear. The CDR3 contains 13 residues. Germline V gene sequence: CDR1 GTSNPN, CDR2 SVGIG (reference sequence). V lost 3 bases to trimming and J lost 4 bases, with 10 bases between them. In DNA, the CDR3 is TGTGCCTGGAGCGTAGTAATAGGAAACACCATATATTTT. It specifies CAWSVVIGNTIYF.

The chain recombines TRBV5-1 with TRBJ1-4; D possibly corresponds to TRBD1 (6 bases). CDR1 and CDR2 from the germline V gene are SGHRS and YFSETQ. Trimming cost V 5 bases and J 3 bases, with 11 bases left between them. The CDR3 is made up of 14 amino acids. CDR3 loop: CASRGGPSNEKLFF. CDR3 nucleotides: TGCGCCAGCAGGGGGGGGCCCTCTAATGAAAAACTGTTTTTT.

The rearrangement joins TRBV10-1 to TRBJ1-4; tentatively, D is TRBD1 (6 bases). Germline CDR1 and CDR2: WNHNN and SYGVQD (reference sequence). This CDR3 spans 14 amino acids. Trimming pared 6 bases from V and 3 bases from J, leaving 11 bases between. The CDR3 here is CASSAPGANEKLFF. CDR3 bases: TGCGCCAGCAGCGCCCCAGGGGCTAATGAAAAACTGTTTTTT.

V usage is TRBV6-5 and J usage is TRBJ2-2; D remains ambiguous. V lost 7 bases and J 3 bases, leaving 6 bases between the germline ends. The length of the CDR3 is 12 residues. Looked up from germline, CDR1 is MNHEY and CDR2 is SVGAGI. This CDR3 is CASMWHTGELFF. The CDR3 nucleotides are TGTGCCAGCATGTGGCACACCGGGGAGCTGTTTTTT.

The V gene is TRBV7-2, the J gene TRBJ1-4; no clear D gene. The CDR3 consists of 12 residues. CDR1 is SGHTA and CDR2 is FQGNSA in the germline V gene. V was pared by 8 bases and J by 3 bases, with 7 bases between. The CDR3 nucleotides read TGTGCCAGCGCAAGTTCTAATGAAAAACTGTTTTTT. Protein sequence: CASASSNEKLFF.

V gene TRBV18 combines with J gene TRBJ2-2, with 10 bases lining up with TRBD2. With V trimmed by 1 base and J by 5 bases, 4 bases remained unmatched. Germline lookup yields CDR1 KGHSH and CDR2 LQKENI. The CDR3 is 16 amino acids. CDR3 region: CASSPRGLADTGELFF. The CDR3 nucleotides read TGTGCCAGCTCACCACGCGGACTAGCGGATACCGGGGAGCTGTTTTTT.

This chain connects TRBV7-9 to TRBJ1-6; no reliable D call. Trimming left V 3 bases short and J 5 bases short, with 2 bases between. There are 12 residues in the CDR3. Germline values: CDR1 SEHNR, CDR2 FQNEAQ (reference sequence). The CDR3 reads CASSFNNSPLHF. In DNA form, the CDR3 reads TGTGCCAGCAGCTTTAATAATTCACCCCTCCACTTT.

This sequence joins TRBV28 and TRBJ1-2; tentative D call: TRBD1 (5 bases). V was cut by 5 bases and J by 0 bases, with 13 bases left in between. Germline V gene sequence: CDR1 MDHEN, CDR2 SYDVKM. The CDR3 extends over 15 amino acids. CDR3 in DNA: TGTGCCAGCAGTGATTGGGGCCGATCTAACTATGGCTACACCTTC. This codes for CASSDWGRSNYGYTF.

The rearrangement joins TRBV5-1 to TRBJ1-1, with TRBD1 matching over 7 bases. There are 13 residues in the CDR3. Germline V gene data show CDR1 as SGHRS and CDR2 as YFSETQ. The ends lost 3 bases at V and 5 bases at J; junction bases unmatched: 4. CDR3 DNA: TGCGCCAGCAGCTGGGACAGAAAAACTGAAGCTTTCTTT. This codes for CASSWDRKTEAFF.

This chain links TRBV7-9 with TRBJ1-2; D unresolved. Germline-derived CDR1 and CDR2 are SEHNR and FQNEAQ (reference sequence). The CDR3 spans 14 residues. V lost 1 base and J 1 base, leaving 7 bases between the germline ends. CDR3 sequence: CASSLVRSNYGYTF. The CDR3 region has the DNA TGTGCCAGCAGCTTAGTGCGCAGTAACTATGGCTACACCTTC.

The CDR3 coding sequence is TGTGCCAGCAGTTTAGTTCTGAACACTGAAGCTTTCTTT. Its protein is CASSLVLNTEAFF. The V and J genes are TRBV12-3 or TRBV12-4 and TRBJ1-1, with D unclear. V was pared by 1 base and J by 0 bases, with 3 bases between. The CDR3 covers 13 residues.

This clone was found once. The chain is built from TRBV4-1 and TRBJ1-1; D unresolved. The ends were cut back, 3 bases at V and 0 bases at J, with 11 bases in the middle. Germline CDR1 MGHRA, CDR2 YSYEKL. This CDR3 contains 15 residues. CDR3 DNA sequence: TGCGCCAGCAGCCACATTAGGGCGATGAACACTGAAGCTTTCTTT. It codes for CASSHIRAMNTEAFF.

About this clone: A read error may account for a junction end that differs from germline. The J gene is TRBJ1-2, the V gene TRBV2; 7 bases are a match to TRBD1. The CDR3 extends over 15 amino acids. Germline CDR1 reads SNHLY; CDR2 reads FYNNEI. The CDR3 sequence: CASSEGQAPNYGYTF. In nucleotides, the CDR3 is TGTGCCAGCAGCGAAGGACAGGCCCCTAACTATGGCTACACCTTC.

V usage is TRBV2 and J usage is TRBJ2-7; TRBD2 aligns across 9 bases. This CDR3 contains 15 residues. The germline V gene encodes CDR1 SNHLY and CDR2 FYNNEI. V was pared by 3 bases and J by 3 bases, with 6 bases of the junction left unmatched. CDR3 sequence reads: CASSDLGLAHYEQYF. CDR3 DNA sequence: TGTGCCAGCAGTGACCTGGGACTAGCCCACTACGAGCAGTACTTC.

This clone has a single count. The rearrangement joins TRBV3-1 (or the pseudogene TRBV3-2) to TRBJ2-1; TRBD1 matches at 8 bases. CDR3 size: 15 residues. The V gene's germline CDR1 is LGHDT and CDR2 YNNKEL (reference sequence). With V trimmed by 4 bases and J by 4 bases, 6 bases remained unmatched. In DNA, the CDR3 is TGTGCCAGCAGCCCCAGGACAGGGCCGTACAATGAGCAGTTCTTC. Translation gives CASSPRTGPYNEQFF.

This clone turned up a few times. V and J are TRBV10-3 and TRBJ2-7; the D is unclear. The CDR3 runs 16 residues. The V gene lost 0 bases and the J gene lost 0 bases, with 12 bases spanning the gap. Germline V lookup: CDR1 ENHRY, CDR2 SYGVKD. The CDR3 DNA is TGTGCCATCAGTGAGTCGAGATTGCGGAGCTCCTACGAGCAGTACTTC. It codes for CAISESRLRSSYEQYF.

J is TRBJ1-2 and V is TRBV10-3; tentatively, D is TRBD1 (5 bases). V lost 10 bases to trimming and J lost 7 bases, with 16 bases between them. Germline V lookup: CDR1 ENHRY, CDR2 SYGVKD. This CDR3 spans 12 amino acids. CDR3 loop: CATGTDGGGYTF. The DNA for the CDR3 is TGTGCCACCGGGACGGACGGCGGTGGCTACACCTTC.